These 11 T cell receptor beta chains were all obtained from the same sample, sequenced in a study of resident and recirculating memory T cells in vitiligo (dated by TCRdb to the late 2010s). Library preparation was by the immunoSEQ multiplex PCR assay. TCRdb took this table from immuneACCESS and kept in-frame rearrangements with V and J called. Such tables lack part of the clones; where checked against another copy, unresolved V genes explain under half of the gap, and the rest is unexplained. The sample yields 55,000 to 75,000 clones; approximately 91% were counted once. The ten largest clones represent over 4.5% of the sample. Sample: blood. The receptors come from a male donor with vitiligo.

This clone was detected only once. This chain links TRBV27 with TRBJ2-1, with a weak D call TRBD1 (5 bases). The CDR3 covers 13 residues. Germline loops: CDR1 MNHEY, CDR2 SMNVEV (reference sequence). The V gene lost 5 bases and the J gene lost 14 bases, with 19 bases spanning the gap. Written as DNA, the CDR3 is TGTGCCAGCAGTGACAGTAAGGCGGTATTTAAGTTCTTC. Translating gives CASSDSKAVFKFF.

The rearrangement joins TRBV4-1 to TRBJ2-7; 8 bases agree with TRBD1. This CDR3 spans 17 amino acids. V dropped 1 base and J dropped 3; count of bases not matched to a gene: 11. The germline V gene has CDR1 MGHRA and CDR2 YSYEKL. The CDR3 sequence: CASSQARGQGLDYEQYF. CDR3 coding DNA: TGCGCCAGCAGCCAAGCTCGAGGACAGGGCTTAGACTACGAGCAGTACTTC.

This rearrangement joins TRBV7-9 to TRBJ1-1; TRBD1 agrees at 8 bases. V lost 5 bases, J lost 3 bases, and 5 bases stayed unmatched. From germline, CDR1 is SEHNR and CDR2 FQNEAQ (reference sequence). This CDR3 spans 14 amino acids. CDR3 sequence reads: CASSVGTGYTEAFF. The CDR3 bases are TGTGCCAGCAGCGTCGGGACAGGATACACTGAAGCTTTCTTT.

The chain carries TRBV7-6 and TRBJ1-6; D is perhaps TRBD1 (6 bases). Per the germline V gene, CDR1 is SGHVS and CDR2 is FNYEAQ. The CDR3 runs to 16 residues. Trimming took off 1 base at V and 7 bases at J, with 14 bases between the two ends. The CDR3 DNA reads as TGTGCCAGCAGCTTAGGGGGGGGCGCTGACAATTCACCCCTCCACTTT. Translation: CASSLGGGADNSPLHF.

The rearrangement uses TRBV7-9 and TRBJ2-1, with 9 nucleotides matching TRBD1. The CDR3 has 15 residues. Trimming at V came to 5 bases and at J to 0 bases, leaving 2 bases not matched to a gene. The germline V gene has CDR1 SEHNR and CDR2 FQNEAQ (reference sequence). In DNA, the CDR3 is TGTGCCAGCAGCCTGACAGGGGGCTCCTACAATGAGCAGTTCTTC. This encodes CASSLTGGSYNEQFF.

This chain links TRBV7-5 with TRBJ2-3; the D call of TRBD2 is as the table states it, not checked on the DNA. TRBV7-5 is a known pseudogene. The CDR3 has 18 residues. The CDR3 DNA sequence: TGTGCCAGAAGCTCAACCCTTGGGGTAGCGGGGGGGCCAGATACGCAGTATTTT. As protein: CARSSTLGVAGGPDTQYF.

This chain's CDR3 is CASSPPGDHTEAFF. The CDR3 DNA follows: TGTGCCAGCAGCCCCCCGGGGGACCACACTGAAGCTTTCTTT. The V gene is TRBV7-2, the J gene TRBJ1-1; D is perhaps TRBD1 (5 bases). This CDR3 is 14 amino acids long. Trimming removed 5 bases at V and 3 bases at J, with 13 bases between. Germline V gene data show CDR1 as SGHTA and CDR2 as FQGNSA.

The gene calls are TRBV9 and TRBJ1-4, with D maybe TRBD1 (6 bases). The CDR3 has 17 amino acids. Germline V gives CDR1 SGDLS, CDR2 YYNGEE. Trimming pared 2 bases from V and 0 bases from J, leaving 14 bases between. This CDR3 reads CASSVSTPGATNEKLFF. In DNA, the CDR3 is TGTGCCAGCAGCGTCAGCACCCCAGGGGCAACTAATGAAAAACTGTTTTTT. Full variable domain (remainder filled in from reference TRBV9 and TRBJ1-4): DSGVTQTPKHLITATGQRVTLRCSPRSGDLSVYWYQQSLDQGLQFLIQYYNGEERAKGNILERFSAQQFPDLHSELNLSSLELGDSALYFCASSVSTPGATNEKLFFGSGTQLSVL.

The chain joins TRBV28 to TRBJ1-2; 8 positions agree with TRBD1. CDR1 and CDR2 (germline): MDHEN, SYDVKM. V lost 6 bases to trimming and J lost 4 bases; unmatched junction nucleotides: 13. This CDR3 comprises 16 residues. The CDR3 loop reads CASSPDGQGRGYGYTF. CDR3 nucleotides: TGTGCCAGCAGCCCAGACGGACAGGGCCGGGGCTATGGCTACACCTTC.

The chain links TRBV6-5 to TRBJ2-7; 7 bases match TRBD2. V was clipped by 2 bases and J by 5 bases; unmatched bases: 12. This CDR3 is 16 amino acids long. In germline, CDR1 is MNHEY, CDR2 SVGAGI. CDR3 sequence reads: CASSYGGTSALNEQYF. In DNA form, the CDR3 reads TGTGCCAGCAGTTACGGTGGTACTAGCGCTTTAAACGAGCAGTACTTC.

J is TRBJ1-5 and V is TRBV7-9, with unresolved D. Germline assignment: CDR1 SEHNR and CDR2 FQNEAQ (reference sequence). Trimming pared 4 bases from V and 5 bases from J, leaving 12 bases between. This CDR3 is built from 14 residues. The CDR3 loop is CASSSPGLDQPQHF. DNA for the CDR3: TGTGCCAGCAGCTCCCCGGGGTTGGATCAGCCCCAGCATTTT.